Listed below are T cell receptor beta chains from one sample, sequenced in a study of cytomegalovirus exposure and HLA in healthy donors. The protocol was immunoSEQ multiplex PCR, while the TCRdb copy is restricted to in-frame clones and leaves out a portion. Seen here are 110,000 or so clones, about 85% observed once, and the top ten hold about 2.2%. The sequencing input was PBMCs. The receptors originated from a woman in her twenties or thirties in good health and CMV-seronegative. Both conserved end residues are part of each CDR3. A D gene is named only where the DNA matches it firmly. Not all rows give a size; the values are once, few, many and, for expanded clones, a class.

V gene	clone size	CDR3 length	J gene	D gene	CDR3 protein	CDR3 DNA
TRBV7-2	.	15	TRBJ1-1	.	CASNFWGRMNTEAFF	TGTGCCAGTAACTTCTGGGGGAGGATGAACACTGAAGCTTTCTTT
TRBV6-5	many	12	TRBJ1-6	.	CASSYSDSPLHF	TGTGCCAGCAGTTACTCCGATTCACCCCTCCACTTT
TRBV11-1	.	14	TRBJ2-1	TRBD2	CASRTQTSAGEQFF	TGTGCCAGCAGAACTCAGACTAGCGCGGGTGAGCAGTTCTTC
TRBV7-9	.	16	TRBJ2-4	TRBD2	CASSLGTSGVKNIQYF	TGTGCCAGCAGCTTAGGAACTAGCGGGGTGAAAAACATTCAGTACTTC
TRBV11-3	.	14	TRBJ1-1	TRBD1	CASSSQGGSTEAFF	TGTGCCAGCAGCTCACAGGGGGGTAGCACTGAAGCTTTCTTT
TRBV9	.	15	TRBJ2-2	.	CASSAGTTNTGELFF	TGTGCCAGCAGCGCCGGGACAACGAACACCGGGGAGCTGTTTTTT
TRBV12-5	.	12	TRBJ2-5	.	CASGGGRETQYF	TGTGCTAGTGGCGGAGGTAGGGAGACCCAGTACTTC
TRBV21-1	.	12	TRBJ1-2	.	CASSKSRYGYTF	TGTGCCAGCAGCAAATCGCGCTATGGCTACACCTTC
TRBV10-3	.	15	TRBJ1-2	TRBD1	CAACLNPGQGYGYTF	TGTGCCGCCTGTCTGAATCCGGGACAGGGCTATGGCTACACCTTC
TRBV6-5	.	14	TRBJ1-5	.	CASSYSPSVQPQHF	TGTGCCAGCAGTTACTCACCGAGCGTTCAGCCCCAGCATTTT
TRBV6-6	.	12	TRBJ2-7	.	CASSSDTYEQYF	TGTGCCAGCAGCTCCGACACGTACGAGCAGTACTTC
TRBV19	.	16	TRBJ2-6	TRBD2	CASSPAGGSGANVLTF	TGTGCCAGTAGTCCGGCGGGGGGCTCTGGGGCCAACGTCCTGACTTTC
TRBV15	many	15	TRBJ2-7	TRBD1	CATSRDRTGGYEQYF	TGTGCCACCAGCAGAGATAGGACAGGGGGCTACGAGCAGTACTTC
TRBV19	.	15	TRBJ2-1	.	CASSTQRATYNEQFF	TGTGCCAGTAGTACCCAGCGGGCTACCTACAATGAGCAGTTCTTC
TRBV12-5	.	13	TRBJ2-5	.	CASGLGTQETQYF	TGTGCTAGTGGCCTCGGGACTCAGGAGACCCAGTACTTC
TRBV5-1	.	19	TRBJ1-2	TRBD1	CASSGTGPGQGKVRGGYTF	TGCGCCAGCAGCGGAACTGGGCCGGGACAGGGAAAGGTTCGGGGTGGCTACACCTTC
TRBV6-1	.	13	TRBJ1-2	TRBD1	CASSFRGHYGYTF	TGTGCCAGCAGTTTCAGGGGGCACTATGGCTACACCTTC
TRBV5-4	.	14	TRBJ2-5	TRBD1	CASSPGQGRETQYF	TGTGCCAGCAGCCCGGGACAGGGGAGAGAGACCCAGTACTTC
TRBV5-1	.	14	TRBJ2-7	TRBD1	CASSLSPDRAEQYF	TGCGCCAGCAGCTTGTCCCCGGACAGGGCCGAGCAGTACTTC
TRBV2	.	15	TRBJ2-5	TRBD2	CASTPTGTSFETQYF	TGTGCCAGCACCCCAACCGGGACTAGCTTCGAGACCCAGTACTTC
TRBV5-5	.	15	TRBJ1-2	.	CASSPRAEGNYGYTF	TGTGCCAGCAGTCCGCGGGCGGAAGGTAACTATGGCTACACCTTC
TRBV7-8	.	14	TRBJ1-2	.	CASSLARQGNGYTF	TGTGCCAGCAGCCTGGCGCGGCAGGGCAATGGCTACACCTTC
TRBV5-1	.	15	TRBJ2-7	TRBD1	CASSEGQGRVYEQYF	TGCGCCAGCAGTGAGGGACAGGGGCGTGTCTACGAGCAGTACTTC
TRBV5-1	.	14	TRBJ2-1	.	CASSLDRAYNEQFF	TGCGCCAGCAGCTTGGACAGGGCCTACAATGAGCAGTTCTTC
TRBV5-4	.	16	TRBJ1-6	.	CASSSDLGTGPSPLHF	TGTGCCAGCAGCTCTGATTTAGGCACAGGCCCCTCACCCCTCCACTTT
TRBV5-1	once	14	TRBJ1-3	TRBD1	CASSQTGGGNTIYF	TGCGCCAGCAGCCAGACAGGGGGCGGAAACACCATATATTTT
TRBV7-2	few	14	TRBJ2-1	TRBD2	CASSLQRGGNEQFF	TGTGCCAGCAGCTTACAGCGGGGGGGCAATGAGCAGTTCTTC
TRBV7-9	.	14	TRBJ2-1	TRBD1	CASEGTGPYNEQFF	TGTGCCAGCGAAGGGACAGGCCCTTACAATGAGCAGTTCTTC
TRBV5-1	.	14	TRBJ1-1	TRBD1	CASSWGQRNTEAFF	TGCGCCAGCAGCTGGGGACAGAGGAACACTGAAGCTTTCTTT
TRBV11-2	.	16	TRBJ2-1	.	CASSRRTGNSYNEQFF	TGTGCCAGCAGCCGACGAACAGGGAACTCCTACAATGAGCAGTTCTTC
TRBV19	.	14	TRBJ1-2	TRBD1	CASLGQGADYGYTF	TGTGCCAGTCTGGGACAGGGGGCGGACTATGGCTACACCTTC
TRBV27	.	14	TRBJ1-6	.	CASSLTPFSSPLHF	TGTGCCAGCAGCCTCACACCTTTCTCTTCACCCCTCCACTTT
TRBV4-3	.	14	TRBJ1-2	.	CASSQVGQNYGYTF	TGCGCCAGCAGCCAAGTGGGGCAAAACTATGGCTACACCTTC
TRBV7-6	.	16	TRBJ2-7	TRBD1	CASSLASTGGSYEQYF	TGTGCCAGCAGCTTAGCCTCGACAGGGGGATCCTACGAGCAGTACTTC
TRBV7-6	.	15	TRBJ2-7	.	CASSSRRKSSYEQYF	TGTGCCAGCAGCTCCCGGCGGAAAAGCTCCTACGAGCAGTACTTC
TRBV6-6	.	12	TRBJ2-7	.	CASWGDSLEQYF	TGTGCCAGCTGGGGCGACTCGCTCGAGCAGTACTTC
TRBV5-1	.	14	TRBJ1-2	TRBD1	CASSSGQGSLGYTF	TGCGCCAGCAGCTCGGGACAGGGGTCCTTGGGCTACACCTTC
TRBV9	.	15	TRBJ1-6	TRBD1	CASSVVGTGDSPLHF	TGTGCCAGCAGCGTAGTGGGGACAGGGGATTCACCCCTCCACTTT
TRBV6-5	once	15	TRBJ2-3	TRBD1	CASSSGQGFTDTQYF	TGTGCCAGCAGTTCGGGACAGGGGTTCACAGATACGCAGTATTTT
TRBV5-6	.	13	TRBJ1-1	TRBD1	CASSTGTEGEAFF	TGTGCCAGCAGCACTGGGACAGAGGGTGAAGCTTTCTTT
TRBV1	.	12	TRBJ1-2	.	CTSSSGLYGYTF	TGCACCAGCAGCTCGGGACTGTATGGCTACACCTTC
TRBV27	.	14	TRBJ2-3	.	CASSYGTATDTQYF	TGTGCCAGCAGCTACGGGACTGCCACAGATACGCAGTATTTT
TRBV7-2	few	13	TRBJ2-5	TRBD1	CASSSGQGGTQYF	TGTGCCAGCAGCTCAGGACAGGGGGGGACCCAGTACTTC
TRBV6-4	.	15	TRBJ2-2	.	CASSEGGRSPGELFF	TGTGCCAGCAGTGAGGGGGGGCGTTCGCCCGGGGAGCTGTTTTTT
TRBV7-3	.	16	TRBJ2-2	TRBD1	CASSLQGSMNTGELFF	TGTGCCAGCAGCCTACAGGGGTCGATGAACACCGGGGAGCTGTTTTTT
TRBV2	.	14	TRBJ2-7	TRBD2	CASSEAAGAYEQYF	TGTGCCAGCAGTGAAGCGGCGGGGGCCTACGAGCAGTACTTC
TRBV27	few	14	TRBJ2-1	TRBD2	CATRTSGAYNEQFF	TGTGCCACTAGGACTAGCGGGGCGTACAATGAGCAGTTCTTC
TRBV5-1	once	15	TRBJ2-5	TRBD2	CASSLGPSGGETQYF	TGCGCCAGCAGCTTGGGACCTAGCGGGGGGGAGACCCAGTACTTC
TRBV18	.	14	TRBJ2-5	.	CASSPGAGLETQYF	TGTGCCAGCTCACCAGGGGCAGGGTTGGAGACCCAGTACTTC
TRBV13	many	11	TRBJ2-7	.	CASSFGYEQYF	TGTGCCAGCAGCTTCGGCTACGAGCAGTACTTC
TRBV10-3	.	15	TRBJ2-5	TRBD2	CAISESGGPQETQYF	TGTGCCATCAGTGAGAGCGGGGGTCCCCAAGAGACCCAGTACTTC